A selection of T cell receptor beta chains follows, all from one sample in a study of cytomegalovirus exposure and HLA in healthy donors. The repertoire was sequenced with immunoSEQ multiplex PCR; TCRdb's copy has only in-frame clones and lacks some. This table holds over 110,000 clones, roughly two thirds found once. Sequencing used PBMCs. These receptors all come from a woman aged 40 to 49 in good health and CMV-seronegative. The CDR3 runs from the conserved cysteine through the conserved F or W. A D gene is named only where the DNA matches it firmly. Only some rows state a clone size, as once, few, many or a class for expanded clones.

>.|TRBJ1-1|TRBV5-4|.|17
TGTGCCAGCAGCTTATTCGGACGGGGGGGTGTGAACACTGAAGCTTTCTTT
CASSLFGRGGVNTEAFF
>.|TRBJ2-6|TRBV18|.|17
TGTGCCAGCTCACCACGGACAGTGCTTTTCGGGGCCAACGTCCTGACTTTC
CASSPRTVLFGANVLTF
>few|TRBJ1-2|TRBV6-6|.|13
TGTGCCAGCAGTTACGAGGTTTTCAATGGCTACACCTTC
CASSYEVFNGYTF
>.|TRBJ1-1|TRBV5-1|.|16
TGCGCCAGCAGTCCACGGGGGGCGATAGGGGACACTGAAGCTTTCTTT
CASSPRGAIGDTEAFF
>once|TRBJ2-5|TRBV6-1|TRBD2|15
TGTGCCAGCAAAGGGAGGGCCCTGGATAGGGATTACCAGTACTTC
CASKGRALDRDYQYF
>.|TRBJ1-1|TRBV5-1|.|14
TGCGCCAGCAGCTTGGACAGGCCGAACACTGAAGCTTTCTTT
CASSLDRPNTEAFF
>few|TRBJ2-3|TRBV7-8|.|21
TGTGCCAGCAGCGAACTATACTCCCCCCGACAGACTCTCCGCAGCACAGATACGCAGTATTTT
CASSELYSPRQTLRSTDTQYF
>few|TRBJ1-5|TRBV6-1|.|14
TGTGCCAGCAGTGCGACAGGCGACAATCAGCCCCAGCATTTT
CASSATGDNQPQHF
>.|TRBJ2-3|TRBV29-1|TRBD1|17
TGCAGCGTCCTGAGGACAGGGACCCAACCTAGCACAGATACGCAGTATTTT
CSVLRTGTQPSTDTQYF
>.|TRBJ1-4|TRBV6-5|TRBD1|14
TGTGCCAGCAGACCCGGGACAGGGTATGAAAAACTGTTTTTT
CASRPGTGYEKLFF
>.|TRBJ2-3|TRBV7-9|TRBD2|15
TGTGCCAGCAGCTTAGGCGGGGGGGGCACAGATACGCAGTATTTT
CASSLGGGGTDTQYF
>.|TRBJ1-1|TRBV19|.|13
TGTGCCAGTAGTACACAGGGTCTCACTGAAGCTTTCTTT
CASSTQGLTEAFF
>.|TRBJ1-6|TRBV7-2|.|18
TGTGCCAGCAGCTTAGTTGCAGGGGTTAGCTCCTATAATTCACCCCTCCACTTT
CASSLVAGVSSYNSPLHF
>.|TRBJ1-1|TRBV9|TRBD1|15
TGTGCCAGCAGCGACCGGGGACAGCTGAACACTGAAGCTTTCTTT
CASSDRGQLNTEAFF
>.|TRBJ1-4|TRBV7-9|.|17
TGTGCCAGCAGCCTCAAAATTGGGGGGGCTCCGGATGAAAAACTGTTTTTT
CASSLKIGGAPDEKLFF
>.|TRBJ2-3|TRBV7-9|TRBD2|15
TGTGCCAGCAGGAGGGGACTAGCCCCCACAGATACGCAGTATTTT
CASRRGLAPTDTQYF
>.|TRBJ1-1|TRBV28|TRBD1|24
TGTGCCAGCGGCGAGGGGCGGGGTTTCCGGGACAGGGAGATGAGGGGGGCCATGAACACTGAAGCTTTCTTT
CASGEGRGFRDREMRGAMNTEAFF
>.|TRBJ2-2|TRBV9|.|15
TGTGCCAGCAGCCCCTCCCCGTCGAACACCGGGGAGCTGTTTTTT
CASSPSPSNTGELFF
>once|TRBJ2-7|TRBV5-1|TRBD1|15
TGCGCCAGCAGCGACGGGACAGGGGGCCACTCCGAGCAGTACTTC
CASSDGTGGHSEQYF
>.|TRBJ1-5|TRBV7-9|.|14
TGTGCCAGCAGCTTAGACAGCAGCAATCAGCCCCAGCATTTT
CASSLDSSNQPQHF
>once|TRBJ2-5|TRBV11-1|TRBD1|12
TGTGCCAGCAGGGGGACAGAAGAGACCCAGTACTTC
CASRGTEETQYF
>.|TRBJ1-2|TRBV4-1|.|13
TGCGCCAGCAGCCAAGGCCAGGGGTATGGCTACACCTTC
CASSQGQGYGYTF
>.|TRBJ2-1|TRBV19|TRBD2|15
TGTGCCAGCACTCCGGGACTAGCGGGGCCGGGTGAGCAGTTCTTC
CASTPGLAGPGEQFF
>.|TRBJ2-2|TRBV4-1|TRBD2|16
TGCGCCAGCAGCCCGACTAGCGGGGGGGAGACCGGGGAGCTGTTTTTT
CASSPTSGGETGELFF
>.|TRBJ1-2|TRBV4-2|TRBD1|18
TGTGCCAGCAGCCAAGATAAGGTGGGCAGGGGGCAACTGTATGGCTACACCTTC
CASSQDKVGRGQLYGYTF
>.|TRBJ1-5|TRBV6-6|.|16
TGTGCCAGCAGTTATTCAGACAGATTGAGACGACAGCCCCAGCATTTT
CASSYSDRLRRQPQHF
>.|TRBJ1-2|TRBV14|.|14
TGTGCCAGCAGCCCCAGCAGAACAGTCTATGGCTACACCTTC
CASSPSRTVYGYTF
>.|TRBJ1-6|TRBV15|.|17
TGTGCCACCAGCAGAGAAGATAGGGGCAGGGTTCATTCACCCCTCCACTTT
CATSREDRGRVHSPLHF
>.|TRBJ1-2|TRBV7-9|TRBD1|16
TGTTCCAGCAGCTTAGTTTTGACAGGGGGCAACTATGGCTACACCTTC
CSSSLVLTGGNYGYTF
>.|TRBJ1-2|TRBV5-1|TRBD1|15
TGCGCCAGCAGCTTGGAGACAGGGTCTAACTATGGCTACACCTTC
CASSLETGSNYGYTF
>.|TRBJ1-1|TRBV5-5|.|15
TGTGCCAGCAGCTCAAATGGGGGGGCCGCGGGGGTGGCTTTCTTT
CASSSNGGAAGVAFF
>few|TRBJ2-5|TRBV29-1|TRBD1|13
TGCAGCGTTGACCAGGGGGCTATAGAGACCCAGTACTTC
CSVDQGAIETQYF
>.|TRBJ2-1|TRBV5-1|.|14
TGCGCCAGCAGTCAACAGGGATTCTACAATGAGCAGTTCTTC
CASSQQGFYNEQFF
>.|TRBJ2-5|TRBV28|TRBD2|17
TGTGCCAGCAGTCCTGCTGGACTAGCGGGGTTCCAAGAGACCCAGTACTTC
CASSPAGLAGFQETQYF
>.|TRBJ1-6|TRBV5-6|TRBD1|16
TGTGCCAGCAGCCGATTGAGACAGGGGGCGAATTCACCCCTCCACTTT
CASSRLRQGANSPLHF
>few|TRBJ1-2|TRBV2|.|12
TGTGCCAGCAGGGGGCTAGTCTATGGCTACACCTTC
CASRGLVYGYTF
>once|TRBJ2-3|TRBV7-9|.|13
TGTGCCAGCAGCCCGGAGACTCGAGATACGCAGTATTTT
CASSPETRDTQYF
>.|TRBJ2-2|TRBV25-1|.|16
TGTGCCAGCAGTGCCCTTAAGGGGGAGAACACCGGGGAGCTGTTTTTT
CASSALKGENTGELFF
>.|TRBJ1-2|TRBV25-1|.|15
TGTGCCAGCAGAGGGGACGGACCCGCGGGATATGGCTACACCTTC
CASRGDGPAGYGYTF
>.|TRBJ2-6|TRBV18|.|18
TGTGCCAGCTCACCATTGCCGGGACTGGGCTCTGGGGCCAACGTCCTGACTTTC
CASSPLPGLGSGANVLTF
>.|TRBJ2-5|TRBV9|TRBD1|15
TGTGCCAGCAGCTTACAGGGGGTAGCTCAAGAGACCCAGTACTTC
CASSLQGVAQETQYF
>few|TRBJ1-1|TRBV7-9|.|12
TGTGCCAGCAGCCAGGAGAACACTGAAGCTTTCTTT
CASSQENTEAFF
>few|TRBJ2-7|TRBV11-2|TRBD2|16
TGTGCCAGCAGCTTAGAAGGCCTAGCGGGGTACTACGAGCAGTACTTC
CASSLEGLAGYYEQYF
>few|TRBJ1-3|TRBV6-6|TRBD1|15
TGTGCCAGCAGTTCACTCCACGGACAGGGCTTCACCATATATTTT
CASSSLHGQGFTIYF
>.|TRBJ1-1|TRBV25-1|.|14
TGTGCCAGCAGTGAAAGGGAGGGACCCACTGAAGCTTTCTTT
CASSEREGPTEAFF
>.|TRBJ1-1|TRBV7-9|.|10
TGTTCCAGCAGCCGTATTGAAGCTTTCTTT
CSSSRIEAFF
>.|TRBJ1-5|TRBV19|TRBD1|12
TGTGCCAGTAGCACTTACAGGGGACCCCAGCATTTT
CASSTYRGPQHF
>.|TRBJ1-5|TRBV7-9|.|17
TGTGCCAGCACTAATTGGGGGGGAGGGGTTCAGAATCAGCCCCAGCATTTT
CASTNWGGGVQNQPQHF
>once|TRBJ2-1|TRBV30|TRBD2|16
TGTGCCTGGAGGGTACGCGGGGGGGAAAGGTACAATGAGCAGTTCTTC
CAWRVRGGERYNEQFF
>.|TRBJ2-4|TRBV6-1|TRBD2|14
TGTGCCAGCAGCACTAGCGGGGGTACGAACATTCAGTACTTC
CASSTSGGTNIQYF
>.|TRBJ1-2|TRBV11-1|.|13
TGTGCCAGCAGCTCAGAGGACAGCTATGGCTACACCTTC
CASSSEDSYGYTF
>.|TRBJ2-5|TRBV5-1|.|14
TGCGCCAGCAGCCGTCAGGACAGCCAAGAGACCCAGTACTTC
CASSRQDSQETQYF
>.|TRBJ2-5|TRBV7-9|.|14
.
CASSSSSGQETQYF
>.|TRBJ1-4|TRBV10-3|TRBD1|14
TGTGCCATCAGGGGGACAGGTACTAATGAAAAACTGTTTTTT
CAIRGTGTNEKLFF
>.|TRBJ2-1|TRBV15|TRBD2|17
TGTGCCACCAGCAGAATCCCCCTCGGGGGGGGATACAATGAGCAGTTCTTC
CATSRIPLGGGYNEQFF
>.|TRBJ2-1|TRBV9|.|16
TGTGCCAGCAGTGCCAACCTAGCGTCCTCCTACAATGAGCAGTTCTTC
CASSANLASSYNEQFF
>.|TRBJ2-1|TRBV7-8|TRBD1|15
TGTGCCAGCAGCTTAGCGTTTGTAGGGGGCGATGAGCAGTTCTTC
CASSLAFVGGDEQFF
>.|TRBJ1-2|TRBV11-2|.|13
TGTGCCAGCAGCTCTGGACAGACCTATGGCTACACCTTC
CASSSGQTYGYTF